These 7 T cell receptor beta chains originate from one sample sequenced in a study of CD8+CD57+ T cells in acquired aplastic anemia. Previously, flow cytometry had revealed CD8+CD57+ cell expansion in the patients chosen for sequencing. Genomic DNA was employed as the template in profiling TCR beta VDJ and CDR3. Via MiXCR, TCRdb re-called the reads, giving one row per CDR3 protein. The sample yields around 170,000 distinct CDR3 sequences, less than 60% seen once. Sequenced material: sorted CD4+, CD8+, or CD8+CD57+ T cells (not recorded which) from PBMCs. The source is a human donor with aplastic anemia.

V usage is TRBV4-2 and J usage is TRBJ1-6; TRBD1 agrees at 9 bases. CDR1 and CDR2 (germline): LGHNA, YNFKEQ. Trimming at V came to 0 bases and at J to 10 bases, leaving 4 bases not matched to a gene. The CDR3 is 15 residues long. The CDR3 DNA reads TGTGCCAGCAGCCAAGACACAGGGGGCAGGTCACCCCTCCACTTT. As protein: CASSQDTGGRSPLHF.

The genes are TRBV19 and TRBJ1-2; 7 positions agree with TRBD1. Germline CDR1 LNHDA, CDR2 SQIVND (reference sequence). Unmatched junction bases numbered 6, after V lost 6 bases and J lost 5 bases. The CDR3 runs 13 residues. For the CDR3, the DNA is TGTGCCAGTAGAGGGACAGTAGCATATGGCTACACCTTC. As protein: CASRGTVAYGYTF.

For this clonotype: This may arise from a read error, as a much more abundant clone is one base away. The rearrangement joins TRBV4-1 to TRBJ2-1, with D unresolved. This CDR3 has 13 amino acids. V shed 1 base and J shed 12 bases, with 13 bases lying between them. Germline V CDR1 and CDR2: MGHRA, YSYEKL. The CDR3 spells CASSQGRVFGQFF. The DNA of the CDR3 is TGCGCCAGCAGCCAAGGTCGTGTCTTCGGGCAGTTCTTC.

Comments on this clonotype: Mismatch with germline at one junction end may stem from a read error. This chain joins TRBV4-2 and TRBJ1-3; no clear D. Germline values: CDR1 LGHNA, CDR2 YNFKEQ. This CDR3 has 15 residues. CDR3 DNA sequence: TGTGCCAGCAGCCAAGTAGAGACACGAGGAAGCACCATATATTTT. Its protein is CASSQVETRGSTIYF.

The chain has TRBV20-1 and TRBJ2-3, with TRBD1 identical over 7 bases. This CDR3 has 16 residues. The germline V gene has CDR1 DFQATT and CDR2 SNEGSKA (reference sequence). The V segment lost 3 bases and the J segment 3 bases; nucleotides outside the gene matches: 12. CDR3 nucleotides: TGCAGTGCTAGCGGGACAGCTCGGGACCCTACAGATACGCAGTATTTT. Its translation is CSASGTARDPTDTQYF.

V gene TRBV7-3 combines with J gene TRBJ2-1; D may correspond to TRBD1 or TRBD2 (5 bases each). Trimming took off 10 bases at V and 6 bases at J, with 10 bases between the two ends. CDR3 length: 11 amino acids. Germline CDR1 is SGHTA and CDR2 is FQGTGA. The CDR3 loop reads CATGLTNEQFF. CDR3 DNA: TGTGCCACGGGGCTGACCAATGAGCAGTTCTTC.

V and J are TRBV6-1 and TRBJ1-3, with D perhaps TRBD1 (5 bases). CDR3 length: 14 amino acids. V lost 4 bases and J lost 9, with 16 bases in between. Per germline, CDR1 MNHNS and CDR2 SASEGT. Written as DNA, the CDR3 is TGTGCCAGCAGTGCCAGGGAAAAACCGACCACCATATATTTT. This translates into CASSAREKPTTIYF.